The text below deals with one TCR beta chain. What it binds is not known. This sample is drawn from a study of T-cell reconstitution after alpha-beta-depleted transplantation in children. Study findings and constraints: The origin of alpha-beta T cells about two months after transplant was reportedly several hundred expanded graft clones.

The CDR3 spans 19 residues. Germline CDR1 is LGHDT and CDR2 is YNNKEL (reference sequence). The V segment lost 1 base and the J segment 5 bases; nucleotides outside the gene matches: 19. The TCRbeta library was prepared with unique molecular identifiers. TCRdb independently ran MiXCR on the PCR reads; one entry per CDR3 protein. This sample carries 750,000 to 950,000 distinct CDR3 sequences, approximately 15% of them seen once, and the ten largest clones take about 5%. This TCR was sampled from a male patient younger than 18 who had a stem cell transplant for acute lymphoblastic leukemia, so the T cells may come from the graft donor. This specimen consisted of PBMCs, mostly from graft donor cells, obtained 360 days after TCRalphabeta/CD19-depleted stem cell transplant. The V gene is TRBV3-1, the J gene TRBJ2-5; 7 nucleotides line up with TRBD2. As DNA, the CDR3 is TGTGCCAGCAGCCAAGTCCCAGGACGCGGGAGTTTTTCCCTGGAGACCCAGTACTTC. It encodes CASSQVPGRGSFSLETQYF.